Following are 18 T cell receptor beta chains from one sample sequenced in a study of T cells of healthy individuals. One entry per CDR3 protein results from TCRdb running MiXCR on the 5' RACE reads. The profile covers around 100,000 distinct CDR3 sequences, with roughly 18% appearing a single time and 6.2% taken by the ten largest. These receptors all stem from a human donor in good health.

This clonotype has at least ten counts. The V gene is TRBV28, the J gene TRBJ1-4, with D unresolved. The length of the CDR3 is 12 residues. Germline lookup yields CDR1 MDHEN and CDR2 SYDVKM. Trimming pared 3 bases from V and 10 bases from J, leaving 9 bases between. The CDR3, as DNA: TGTGCCAGCAGTTTGGACCATCGAAAACTGTTTTTT. It is translated as CASSLDHRKLFF.

This clonotype came up a few times. The V and J genes are TRBV2 and TRBJ2-5; 9 nucleotides agree with TRBD1. After removal of 8 bases from V and 5 bases from J, the junction contained 15 bases not matched to a gene. Germline V gives CDR1 SNHLY, CDR2 FYNNEI. The CDR3 covers 16 residues. The CDR3 DNA reads TGTGCCAGCCAGAATAGACCGGGACAGGGCCGGGAGACCCAGTACTTC. Amino acid sequence: CASQNRPGQGRETQYF.

V usage is TRBV2 and J usage is TRBJ1-1; D is unclear. This CDR3 region has 13 residues. Trimming shortened V by 8 bases and J by 2 bases, and 12 bases separated the two germline ends. Germline V gene data show CDR1 as SNHLY and CDR2 as FYNNEI. The CDR3 protein is CASRDRRNTEAFF. The CDR3 DNA follows: TGTGCCAGCCGGGATAGACGAAACACTGAAGCTTTCTTT.

This clonotype was counted ten times or more. The chain has TRBV6-1 and TRBJ2-5, with 10 bases fitting TRBD1. Trimming at V came to 3 bases and at J to 5 bases, leaving 9 bases not matched to a gene. The CDR3 spans 16 residues. Germline assignment: CDR1 MNHNS and CDR2 SASEGT. CDR3 in DNA: TGTGCCAGCAGTGAGAGCCCCGGGACAGGGGCCGAGACCCAGTACTTC. This gives the protein CASSESPGTGAETQYF.

This clonotype was recorded a few times. The chain joins TRBV4-2 to TRBJ2-1, with D unresolved. Trimming took 0 bases from V and 5 from J, leaving 5 bases between them. The CDR3 sequence is 13 residues long. Germline V gives CDR1 LGHNA, CDR2 YNFKEQ. The CDR3 DNA follows: TGTGCCAGCAGCCAAGATAAGGACAATGAGCAGTTCTTC. It codes for CASSQDKDNEQFF.

In this sample, this clonotype turned up many times. The genes are TRBV28 and TRBJ1-4; TRBD1 is a possible D gene (5 bases). Trimming took off 6 bases at V and 7 bases at J, with 15 bases between the two ends. CDR1 and CDR2 (germline): MDHEN, SYDVKM. CDR3 length: 14 residues. CDR3 bases: TGTGCCAGCAGCCCCGGGGGGGGAGTTGAAAAACTGTTTTTT. It specifies CASSPGGGVEKLFF.

This clonotype was seen a few times. The chain couples TRBV28 to TRBJ1-2, with TRBD1 as a possible D gene (5 bases). The germline CDR1 and CDR2 sequences are MDHEN and SYDVKM. There are 13 residues in the CDR3. The V gene lost 6 bases and the J gene lost 7 bases, with 15 bases spanning the gap. This chain's CDR3 is CASSSRGRGGYTF. CDR3 bases: TGTGCCAGCAGCTCCCGGGGGAGGGGTGGCTACACCTTC.

This clonotype was seen many times. The chain couples TRBV20-1 to TRBJ1-2; weak D call: TRBD1 (6 bases). CDR1 and CDR2 (germline): DFQATT, SNEGSKA (reference sequence). With 6 bases removed from V and 6 bases from J, the gap between germline ends came to 14 bases. This CDR3 has 12 amino acids. The CDR3 protein is CSARQGIDGYTF. CDR3 in DNA: TGCAGTGCCAGGCAGGGGATCGATGGCTACACCTTC.

Ten or more counts support this clonotype. The V call is TRBV20-1, the J call TRBJ2-5, with D unclear. CDR3 length: 12 amino acids. Germline V gene sequence: CDR1 DFQATT, CDR2 SNEGSKA (reference sequence). V was pared by 2 bases and J by 5 bases, with 9 bases between. The CDR3 nucleotides are TGCAGTGCTAGACCTAGTGCGGAGACCCAGTACTTC. Translation: CSARPSAETQYF.

This clonotype was observed a handful of times. V and J are TRBV6-2 or TRBV6-3 and TRBJ1-5, with D possibly being TRBD1 (6 bases). CDR3 size: 16 residues. CDR1 is MNHEY and CDR2 is SVGEGT in the germline V gene. With 7 bases removed from V and 0 bases from J, the gap between germline ends came to 16 bases. CDR3 sequence reads: CASNSLGTYSNQPQHF. The DNA for the CDR3 is TGTGCCAGCAACTCCCTGGGGACATATAGCAATCAGCCCCAGCATTTT.

This chain uses TRBV10-3 with TRBJ2-7, with D possibly matching TRBD1 (5 bases). The CDR3 contains 13 residues. CDR1 is ENHRY and CDR2 is SYGVKD in the germline V gene. Trimming left V 5 bases short and J 3 bases short, with 11 bases between. The CDR3 coding sequence is TGTGCCATCAGTAACGACAGATACTACGAGCAGTACTTC. It yields the protein CAISNDRYYEQYF.

A few counts support this clonotype. The J gene is TRBJ2-7, the V gene TRBV20-1, with 14 nucleotides matching TRBD2. V shed 6 bases, J shed 6 bases, and the junction held 7 bases outside the gene matches. The germline V gene has CDR1 DFQATT and CDR2 SNEGSKA (reference sequence). CDR3 size: 14 residues. The CDR3 region has the DNA TGCAGTGCCCGGATAGGACTAGCGGGAGGCGAGCAGTACTTC. As protein: CSARIGLAGGEQYF.

V is TRBV5-6 and J is TRBJ2-1; D not resolved. CDR1 SGHDT and CDR2 YYEEEE come from the germline V gene. Trimming took off 1 base at V and 7 bases at J, with 12 bases between the two ends. This CDR3 is 14 amino acids long. This CDR3 reads CASSLWLGRNEQFF. Written as DNA, the CDR3 is TGTGCCAGCAGCTTGTGGCTGGGTAGAAATGAGCAGTTCTTC.

The rearrangement uses TRBV7-3 and TRBJ2-3, with 11 bases lining up with TRBD2. V lost 5 bases, J lost 2 bases, and 3 bases stayed unmatched. The CDR3 extends over 15 amino acids. Germline V gene data show CDR1 as SGHTA and CDR2 as FQGTGA. DNA of the CDR3: TGTGCCAGCAGCGTAGCGGGAGGGTTCACAGATACGCAGTATTTT. It encodes CASSVAGGFTDTQYF.

This clonotype is deemed medium-sized. This sequence joins TRBV20-1 and TRBJ2-6; no reliable D call. CDR1 DFQATT and CDR2 SNEGSKA come from the germline V gene (reference sequence). V dropped 0 bases and J dropped 3 bases, with 12 bases sitting between them. There are 16 residues in the CDR3. Here the CDR3 reads CSARDGWSRGANVLTF. CDR3 coding DNA: TGCAGTGCTAGAGATGGTTGGAGTCGTGGGGCCAACGTCCTGACTTTC.

The sample holds many counts of this clonotype. This chain links TRBV20-1 with TRBJ2-7; unclear D gene. This CDR3 has 12 amino acids. Germline CDR1 DFQATT, CDR2 SNEGSKA (reference sequence). The V end was cut by 4 bases, the J end by 2 bases, with 9 bases between. The CDR3 reads CSATLIAYEQYF. The DNA for the CDR3 is TGCAGTGCTACCCTCATAGCCTACGAGCAGTACTTC.

This rearrangement joins TRBV25-1 to TRBJ2-5; D assignment may be TRBD1 or TRBD2 (5 bases each). Trimming stripped 5 bases from V and 5 bases from J, with 30 bases between. The CDR3 length is 19 residues. Germline CDR1 is MGHDK and CDR2 is SYGVNS. CDR3 nucleotides: TGTGCCAGCAGTCCAAAACGGGCTCCAGGAAGGGGAGCTTTGGAGACCCAGTACTTC. Translating it yields CASSPKRAPGRGALETQYF.

The rearrangement uses TRBV7-2 and TRBJ1-6, with D possibly matching TRBD1 (6 bases). From germline, CDR1 is SGHTA and CDR2 FQGNSA. The CDR3 is 16 residues long. Trimming took 2 bases from V and 0 from J, leaving 8 bases between them. This CDR3 reads CASSLTGSSYNSPLHF. The DNA for the CDR3 is TGTGCCAGCAGCTTAACAGGGAGCTCCTATAATTCACCCCTCCACTTT.